This T cell receptor beta chain was documented in a study of CD8 T cells in ankylosing spondylitis. This clonotype was detected ten times or more. What it recognizes is unknown. The V and J ends lost 2 bases and 2 bases respectively, with 10 bases between them. From germline, CDR1 is MDHEN and CDR2 SYDVKM. The CDR3 extends over 14 amino acids. Points from the study as a whole: The authors found the disease-linked clones to be CD8+ and relatively rare in peripheral blood. Ankylosing spondylitis blood seemed to carry a telltale TCR beta motif made of under ten highly homologous variants.

Generation of TCR beta libraries employed quantitative 5'-RACE incorporating molecular barcodes. TCRdb independently ran MiXCR on the 5' RACE reads; one entry per CDR3 protein. This sample has around 490,000 distinct CDR3 sequences; roughly 5.2% occur once, and the top ten carry approximately 3.5%. Sequencing was carried out using blood, either unsorted or a sorted T cell fraction (not recorded which). This TCR came from a male donor with ankylosing spondylitis. V gene TRBV28 combines with J gene TRBJ2-7; D uncertain. The CDR3 sequence is CASSLMAPPYEQYF. Written as DNA, the CDR3 is TGTGCCAGCAGTTTAATGGCTCCCCCCTACGAGCAGTACTTC.